This T cell receptor (beta chain) was documented in a study of post-analysis software for immune sequencing data. The study, taken as a whole, reports: About 5 TRBV segments were significantly more frequent in patients than in controls. TRBV5-6, TRBV5-1 and TRBV20-1 were among these segments. Multiple sclerosis patients had significantly lower normalized Chao1 diversity than controls.

Unique molecular identifiers were carried by the TCR beta cDNA libraries. T cells numbering roughly 0.85 to 11 million yielded some 500,000 cDNA molecules. MiXCR was run by TCRdb on the PCR reads, yielding one entry per CDR3 protein. The sample includes a few hundred thousand distinct CDR3 sequences, roughly 45% of them seen just once. Per the germline V gene, CDR1 is LGHNA and CDR2 is YNFKEQ. Trimming took 0 bases from V and 5 from J, leaving 10 bases between them. The CDR3 extends over 14 amino acids. Notes on this clonotype: Its specificity is not known.

This chain uses TRBV4-2 with TRBJ1-1; D gene ambiguous. Sequenced sample: blood. The sequence came from a girl aged 5 to 17 with multiple sclerosis. The CDR3 DNA is TGTGCCAGCAGCCAAGACGGCGGTTGGACTGAAGCTTTCTTT. Amino acid sequence: CASSQDGGWTEAFF.